The 10 T cell receptor beta chains presented below share a single source sample, sequenced in a study of blood T cell repertoires in COVID-19. Profiled with immunoSEQ multiplex PCR; TCRdb holds only in-frame clones, not every one. The sample shows 150,000 to 200,000 clones, about nine tenths of them seen only once. The material sequenced was peripheral blood. These receptors all stem from a woman aged 60-70 years with COVID-19, enrolled during active disease.

The CDR3 spells CASSPTNLLGYGYTF. The CDR3 bases are TGTGCCAGCAGTCCCACCAACCTACTAGGGTATGGCTACACCTTC. The rearrangement joins TRBV28 to TRBJ1-2; D unclear. The CDR3 is 15 residues long. Germline-derived CDR1 and CDR2 are MDHEN and SYDVKM. The ends were cut back, 5 bases at V and 5 bases at J, with 18 bases in the middle.

The chain uses TRBV7-2 and TRBJ2-7, with D maybe TRBD2 (5 bases). With 5 bases removed from V and 3 bases from J, the gap between germline ends came to 17 bases. The CDR3 is 15 residues long. CDR1 is SGHTA and CDR2 is FQGNSA in the germline V gene. In DNA form, the CDR3 reads TGTGCCAGCAGCCTGAGGGCAGGAGCCTTCTACGAGCAGTACTTC. Its protein product is CASSLRAGAFYEQYF.

The genes are TRBV5-4 and TRBJ1-1, with 7 positions matching TRBD1. V trimming: 1 base; J trimming: 4 bases; junction bases outside the gene matches: 7. Germline V gene data show CDR1 as SGHNT and CDR2 as YYREEE (reference sequence). The CDR3 sequence is 15 residues long. Written as DNA, the CDR3 is TGTGCCAGCAGCTTGCGAGGGGGCAGGGGCACTGAAGCTTTCTTT. Its translation: CASSLRGGRGTEAFF. The full variable domain, completed using reference TRBV5-4 and TRBJ1-1, is ETGVTQSPTHLIKTRGQQVTLRCSSQSGHNTVSWYQQALGQGPQFIFQYYREEENGRGNFPPRFSGLQFPNYSSELNVNALELDDSALYLCASSLRGGRGTEAFFGQGTRLTVV.

The chain recombines TRBV28 with TRBJ2-7; tentatively, D is TRBD1 (7 bases). Per the germline V gene, CDR1 is MDHEN and CDR2 is SYDVKM. This CDR3 comprises 15 residues. With 3 bases removed from V and 4 bases from J, the gap between germline ends came to 16 bases. The CDR3: CASSLLLQGRYEQYF. The CDR3 DNA reads TGTGCCAGCAGTTTGCTCCTACAGGGGAGGTACGAGCAGTACTTC.

The V and J genes are TRBV6-2 or TRBV6-3 and TRBJ2-7, with D perhaps TRBD2 (7 bases). CDR1 is MNHEY, CDR2 SVGEGT, per germline. CDR3 length equals 14 residues. Trimming stripped 5 bases from V and 6 bases from J, with 17 bases between. The CDR3 reads CASSRTNRGAEQYF. For the CDR3, the DNA is TGTGCCAGCAGTCGGACAAACCGGGGGGCCGAGCAGTACTTC.

The rearrangement links TRBV5-5 to TRBJ1-2, with D perhaps matching TRBD1 (5 bases). The CDR3 has 14 amino acids. The germline CDR1 and CDR2 sequences are SGHKS and YYEKEE (reference sequence). Trimming removed 7 bases at V and 7 bases at J, with 20 bases between. The CDR3 protein is CASWNSRFDSGYTF. The CDR3 DNA sequence: TGTGCCAGCTGGAATAGTAGATTCGACAGTGGCTACACCTTC.

The rearrangement links TRBV2 to TRBJ1-4, with a weak D call TRBD1 (5 bases). CDR1 and CDR2 from the germline V gene are SNHLY and FYNNEI. V lost 6 bases, J lost 5 bases, and 10 bases lay in between. The CDR3 contains 13 residues. The CDR3 loop reads CASRLRGNEKLFF. For the CDR3, the DNA is TGTGCCAGCAGACTTAGGGGAAATGAAAAACTGTTTTTT.

This clone came up once. The chain links TRBV29-1 to TRBJ1-1; tentatively, D is TRBD1 (5 bases). CDR1 is SQVTM and CDR2 is ANQGSEA in the germline V gene. Trimming shortened V by 5 bases and J by 0 bases, and 13 bases separated the two germline ends. This CDR3 region has 14 residues. The CDR3 bases are TGCAGCGTTTATAGAGGGACTGTGAACACTGAAGCTTTCTTT. Its translation is CSVYRGTVNTEAFF.

This clone appeared a single time. The V and J genes are TRBV10-2 and TRBJ2-2; the D gene is possibly TRBD2 (6 bases). The germline CDR1 and CDR2 sequences are WSHSY and SAAADI. The CDR3 has 15 amino acids. V was clipped by 6 bases and J by 4 bases, with 15 bases between them. In DNA, the CDR3 is TGCGCCAGCAGGGGGACTGGCGGGGCCACCGGGGAGCTGTTTTTT. This translates into CASRGTGGATGELFF.

In the case of this clone: The conserved phenylalanine or tryptophan normally closing the CDR3 is absent here, so this likely arose from a read error. This chain joins TRBV30 and TRBJ1-2; D possibly corresponds to TRBD1 (5 bases). V dropped 2 bases and J dropped 2 bases, with 15 bases sitting between them. The germline V gene has CDR1 GTSNPN and CDR2 SVGIG (reference sequence). The CDR3 contains 15 residues. The CDR3 sequence is CAWSLTTRGNYGYTL. The CDR3 DNA reads as TGTGCCTGGAGTCTAACGACTAGGGGAAACTATGGCTACACCCTC.